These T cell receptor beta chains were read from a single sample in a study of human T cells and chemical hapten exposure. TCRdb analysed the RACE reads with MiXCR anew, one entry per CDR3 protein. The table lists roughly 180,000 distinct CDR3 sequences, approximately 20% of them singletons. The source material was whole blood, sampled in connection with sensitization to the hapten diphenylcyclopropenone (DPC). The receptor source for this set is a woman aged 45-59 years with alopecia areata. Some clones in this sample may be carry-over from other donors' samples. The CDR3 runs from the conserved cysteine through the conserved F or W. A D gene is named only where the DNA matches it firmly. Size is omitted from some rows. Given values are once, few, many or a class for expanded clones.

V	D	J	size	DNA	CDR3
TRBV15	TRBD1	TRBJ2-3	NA	TGTGCCACCAGCAGAGAGGGGACAGGGGGAGTATTGACAGATACGCAGTATTTT	CATSREGTGGVLTDTQYF
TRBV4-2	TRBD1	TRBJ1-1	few	TGTGCCAGCAGCGCAGGGACAGGGTGGGCTTTCTTT	CASSAGTGWAFF
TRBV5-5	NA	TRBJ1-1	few	TGTGCCAGCAGCTTGATAGGCTTGAACACTGAAGCTTTCTTT	CASSLIGLNTEAFF
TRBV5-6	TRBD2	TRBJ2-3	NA	TGTGTCAGCAGCTTGACTAGCGGTAGCACAGATACGCAGTATTTT	CVSSLTSGSTDTQYF
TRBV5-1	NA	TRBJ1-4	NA	TGCGCCAGCAGCCCGGACACTTCAACTAATGAAAAACTGTTTTTT	CASSPDTSTNEKLFF
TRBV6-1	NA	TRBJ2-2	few	TGTGCCAGCAGGGCCCCGGCGTCGACGTCCGGGGAGCTGTTTTTT	CASRAPASTSGELFF
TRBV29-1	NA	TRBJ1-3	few	TGCAGCGTTCGGGGGCGAGAAAACACCATATATTTT	CSVRGRENTIYF
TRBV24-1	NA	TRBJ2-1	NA	TGTGCCGCCGGGACACGGTACAATGAGCAGTTCTTC	CAAGTRYNEQFF
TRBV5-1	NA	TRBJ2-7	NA	TGCGCCAGCAGCTTGGAGGGGGATACCACCTACGAGCAGTACTTC	CASSLEGDTTYEQYF
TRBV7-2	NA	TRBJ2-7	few	TGTGCCAGCAGCTTACAGGGTCGGGTCGGCGAGCAGTACTTC	CASSLQGRVGEQYF
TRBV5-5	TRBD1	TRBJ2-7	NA	TGTGCCAGCAGCCTTGGACAGGGCCAAGCCTACGAGCAGTACTTC	CASSLGQGQAYEQYF
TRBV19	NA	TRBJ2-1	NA	TGTGCCAGTAGTCCAGGTCCCTCCCCCGGTGAGCAGTTCTTC	CASSPGPSPGEQFF
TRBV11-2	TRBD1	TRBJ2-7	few	TGTGCCAGCAGCTACCAGCCGGGGACAGGGCCGTACGAGCAGTACTTC	CASSYQPGTGPYEQYF